This T cell receptor beta chain appears in the sequencing data of a study of OX40 agonist ivuxolimab in advanced cancers. General study findings and limits: On average, a greater number of expanded clones characterised CD8+ T cells relative to CD4+. A proportion of nonresponders additionally exhibited low normalized T-cell clonal expansion. Both blood CD4+ and CD8+ T cells showed clonal growth by week 6 at 0.1 to 3.0 mg/kg.

The method was immunoSEQ multiplex PCR; TCRdb's version includes in-frame clones alone and lacks a portion of them. The sample yields about 48,000 clones, 70% to 90% seen once. The CDR3 totals 14 residues. CDR1 is MNHEY, CDR2 SMNVEV, per germline (reference sequence). Trimming cost V 3 bases and J 6 bases, with 12 bases left between them. Regarding this clone: Its antigen is unknown.

Material: CD4+ or CD8+ T cells sorted from blood, obtained in a trial of the OX40 agonist ivuxolimab. The source is an adult with an advanced solid tumor such as melanoma, head and neck, liver or kidney cancer. V and J are TRBV27 and TRBJ2-1; D perhaps matches TRBD1 (6 bases). CDR3: CASSFQGRGNEQFF. The CDR3 DNA reads TGTGCCAGCAGTTTCCAGGGGCGAGGCAATGAGCAGTTCTTC.